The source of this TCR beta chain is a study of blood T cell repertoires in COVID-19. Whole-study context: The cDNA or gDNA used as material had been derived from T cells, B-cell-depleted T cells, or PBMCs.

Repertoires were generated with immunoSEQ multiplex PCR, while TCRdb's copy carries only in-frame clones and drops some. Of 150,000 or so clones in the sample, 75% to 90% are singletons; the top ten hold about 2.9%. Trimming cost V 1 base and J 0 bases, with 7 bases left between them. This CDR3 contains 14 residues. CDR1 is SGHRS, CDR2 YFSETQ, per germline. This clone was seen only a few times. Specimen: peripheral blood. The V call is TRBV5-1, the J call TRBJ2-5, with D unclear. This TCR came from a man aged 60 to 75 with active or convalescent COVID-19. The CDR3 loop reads CASSLFGYQETQYF. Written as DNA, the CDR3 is TGCGCCAGCAGCTTGTTCGGGTACCAAGAGACCCAGTACTTC.